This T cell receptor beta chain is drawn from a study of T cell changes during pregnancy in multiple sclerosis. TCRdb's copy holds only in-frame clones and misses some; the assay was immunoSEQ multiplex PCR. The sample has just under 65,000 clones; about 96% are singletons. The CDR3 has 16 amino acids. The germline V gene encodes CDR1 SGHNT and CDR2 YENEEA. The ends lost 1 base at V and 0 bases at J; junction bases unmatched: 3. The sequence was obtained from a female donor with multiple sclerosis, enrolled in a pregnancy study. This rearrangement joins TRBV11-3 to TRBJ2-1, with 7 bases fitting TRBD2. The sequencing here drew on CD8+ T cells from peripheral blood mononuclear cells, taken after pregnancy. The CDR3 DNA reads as TGTGCCAGCAGCTTAGGTGGCGGGAGCTCCTACAATGAGCAGTTCTTC. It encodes CASSLGGGSSYNEQFF.